The next 20 T cell receptor beta chains were all read from a single sample in a study of cytomegalovirus exposure and HLA in healthy donors. Researchers ran the PCR with 60 Vbeta and 13 Jbeta primers. Repertoires were generated with immunoSEQ multiplex PCR, while TCRdb's copy carries only in-frame clones and drops some. The data contain about 190,000 clones, more than 65% of them singletons. Material: PBMCs. The origin of the receptors is a man aged 45-60 years in good health and CMV-seronegative.

The chain recombines TRBV5-3 with TRBJ1-1; D is ambiguous. TRBV5-3 is treated as an ORF (open reading frame) with a function not yet certain. Trimming took off 0 bases at V and 1 base at J, with 13 bases between the two ends. This CDR3 has 16 residues. This CDR3 reads CARSLGEASRNTEAFF. DNA for the CDR3: TGTGCCAGAAGCTTGGGAGAAGCCTCCCGGAACACTGAAGCTTTCTTT.

The J gene is TRBJ2-7, the V gene TRBV5-4, with 7 bases aligning to TRBD1. This CDR3 contains 14 residues. Germline trimming cut 4 bases from V and 2 bases from J; bases unmatched to any gene: 6. Germline lookup yields CDR1 SGHNT and CDR2 YYREEE (reference sequence). This CDR3 reads CASSDTGDPYEQYF. The CDR3 DNA reads as TGTGCCAGCAGCGATACAGGGGATCCCTACGAGCAGTACTTC.

The rearrangement joins TRBV7-2 to TRBJ2-5; 7 nucleotides line up with TRBD2. Germline values: CDR1 SGHTA, CDR2 FQGNSA. V was clipped by 5 bases and J by 9 bases; unmatched bases: 3. The CDR3 extends over 11 amino acids. In DNA, the CDR3 is TGTGCCAGCAGCCGGGCGGGGGCCCAGTACTTC. Protein sequence: CASSRAGAQYF.

The count of this clone is one. The V call is TRBV27, the J call TRBJ2-3; D is unresolved. The V and J ends lost 6 bases and 0 bases respectively, with 7 bases between them. CDR3 length: 13 amino acids. The germline CDR1 and CDR2 sequences are MNHEY and SMNVEV (reference sequence). CDR3 sequence (DNA): TGTGCCAGCAGGCCCACTAGCACAGATACGCAGTATTTT. This encodes CASRPTSTDTQYF.

The rearrangement joins TRBV7-9 to TRBJ2-5; TRBD1 aligns across 11 bases. CDR1 and CDR2 from the germline V gene are SEHNR and FQNEAQ (reference sequence). Trimming cost V 5 bases and J 2 bases; bases outside gene matches: 4. CDR3 size: 15 residues. CDR3 sequence (DNA): TGTGCCAGCAGCGGGGACAGGGGGAAACAAGAGACCCAGTACTTC. It encodes CASSGDRGKQETQYF.

J is TRBJ2-3 and V is TRBV6-5; a weak D match, TRBD2 (6 bases). The germline V and J ends were trimmed by 3 bases and 2 bases, with 12 bases remaining between them. This CDR3 contains 15 residues. The germline V gene has CDR1 MNHEY and CDR2 SVGAGI. The CDR3 bases are TGTGCCAGCAGTTATTGGGGGAGGTCCACAGATACGCAGTATTTT. This gives the protein CASSYWGRSTDTQYF.

The rearrangement uses TRBV10-3 and TRBJ1-6; 10 nucleotides match TRBD1. The length of the CDR3 is 13 residues. V was pared by 9 bases and J by 11 bases, with 7 bases of the junction left unmatched. Germline lookup yields CDR1 ENHRY and CDR2 SYGVKD. Here the CDR3 reads CAIKGTGVTPLHF. The CDR3 nucleotides are TGTGCCATTAAGGGGACAGGGGTGACACCCCTCCACTTT.

The chain employs TRBV7-6 and TRBJ1-1; 8 bases fit TRBD1. The CDR3 spans 14 residues. CDR1 is SGHVS, CDR2 FNYEAQ, per germline. Trimming removed 5 bases from V and 1 base from J; junction bases left unmatched: 3. DNA for the CDR3: TGTGCCAGCAGCCCGGACAGGGAGAACACTGAAGCTTTCTTT. Translation: CASSPDRENTEAFF.

The chain recombines TRBV5-1 with TRBJ2-7; TRBD2 matches 10 bases. The CDR3 spans 14 residues. After removal of 4 bases from V and 6 bases from J, the junction contained 7 bases not matched to a gene. Per the germline V gene, CDR1 is SGHRS and CDR2 is YFSETQ. The CDR3 region is CASSIPGLAAEQYF. In DNA, the CDR3 is TGCGCCAGCAGCATTCCCGGACTAGCGGCCGAGCAGTACTTC.

The chain employs TRBV30 and TRBJ1-5; D is unresolved. CDR1 and CDR2 (germline): GTSNPN, SVGIG (reference sequence). The CDR3 loop spans 14 amino acids. Trimming left V 2 bases short and J 7 bases short, with 15 bases between. Here the CDR3 reads CAWSRGSLEQPQHF. The CDR3 DNA reads TGTGCCTGGAGTAGAGGGTCCCTCGAGCAGCCCCAGCATTTT.

The chain joins TRBV18 to TRBJ2-7; TRBD1 aligns across 9 bases. Per the germline V gene, CDR1 is KGHSH and CDR2 is LQKENI. J lost 1 base, V lost 0 bases, and 4 bases had no gene match. This CDR3 is built from 16 residues. Here the CDR3 DNA reads TGTGCCAGCTCACCACCGGACAGGGGTTTTTCCTACGAGCAGTACTTC. It codes for CASSPPDRGFSYEQYF. The complete variable domain, with remaining parts taken from reference TRBV18 and TRBJ2-7, reads NAGVMQNPRHLVRRRGQEARLRCSPMKGHSHVYWYRQLPEEGLKFMVYLQKENIIDESGMPKERFSAEFPKEGPSILRIQQVVRGDSAAYFCASSPPDRGFSYEQYFGPGTRLTVT.

The V and J genes are TRBV5-1 and TRBJ2-1; tentatively, D is TRBD2 (5 bases). The V gene lost 4 bases and the J gene lost 5 bases, with 10 bases spanning the gap. This CDR3 has 13 residues. In germline, CDR1 is SGHRS, CDR2 YFSETQ. In DNA form, the CDR3 reads TGCGCCAGCAGCACCGGACTTGACAATGAGCAGTTCTTC. It specifies CASSTGLDNEQFF. Full variable domain (remainder filled in from reference TRBV5-1 and TRBJ2-1): KAGVTQTPRYLIKTRGQQVTLSCSPISGHRSVSWYQQTPGQGLQFLFEYFSETQRNKGNFPGRFSGRQFSNSRSEMNVSTLELGDSALYLCASSTGLDNEQFFGPGTRLTVL.

This clone was observed a handful of times. This chain links TRBV6-5 with TRBJ1-2; maybe TRBD1 (5 bases). The length of the CDR3 is 11 residues. The V end was cut by 7 bases, the J end by 7 bases, with 10 bases between. Per the germline V gene, CDR1 is MNHEY and CDR2 is SVGAGI. CDR3 bases: TGTGCCAGCACCTCCAGGGCTGGCTACACCTTC. Translated: CASTSRAGYTF.

The gene calls are TRBV19 and TRBJ2-5; D not certain. The CDR3 covers 12 residues. V gave up 8 bases and J gave up 4 bases, with 11 bases separating them. Germline V CDR1 and CDR2: LNHDA, SQIVND (reference sequence). CDR3 DNA sequence: TGTGCCAGTGGTTTAACCGGAGAGACCCAGTACTTC. As protein: CASGLTGETQYF.

The chain joins TRBV5-6 to TRBJ2-6; D gene unclear. The CDR3 contains 15 residues. With 5 bases removed from V and 0 bases from J, the gap between germline ends came to 9 bases. Germline CDR1 reads SGHDT; CDR2 reads YYEEEE. The DNA of the CDR3 is TGTGCCAGCAGAGCACCGGGCTCTGGGGCCAACGTCCTGACTTTC. This gives the protein CASRAPGSGANVLTF.

V gene TRBV6-1 combines with J gene TRBJ2-2, with D hard to call. There are 14 residues in the CDR3. Germline CDR1 reads MNHNS; CDR2 reads SASEGT. Between the trimmed V and J ends, which lost 2 bases and 2 bases, there was a span of 6 bases. The CDR3 nucleotides read TGTGCCAGCAGTGAAAGGAGTAACACCGGGGAGCTGTTTTTT. This gives the protein CASSERSNTGELFF.

This chain joins TRBV14 and TRBJ2-7; D possibly corresponds to TRBD2 (6 bases). V was cut by 5 bases and J by 6 bases, with 14 bases left in between. The CDR3 runs to 13 residues. Looked up from germline, CDR1 is SGHDN and CDR2 is FVKESK. The CDR3 region is CASSVGFGGEQYF. The CDR3 DNA sequence: TGTGCCAGCAGCGTGGGGTTCGGGGGCGAGCAGTACTTC.

About this clone: A much larger clone differs by one base, so this may be a read error. The same CDR3 arises from other DNA sequences in this sample as well. The chain joins TRBV6-5 to TRBJ1-2, with 7 bases identical to TRBD1. After removal of 6 bases from V and 3 bases from J, the junction contained 4 bases not matched to a gene. Germline V lookup: CDR1 MNHEY, CDR2 SVGAGI. The CDR3 is 13 amino acids. This chain's CDR3 is CASSPDRDYGYTF. CDR3 nucleotide sequence: TGTGCCAGCAGCCCCGACAGGGACTATGGCTACACCTTC.

For this clone: One junction end does not reproduce the germline sequence, and a read error may be involved. The chain carries TRBV7-6 and TRBJ2-7; 9 nucleotides line up with TRBD1. The CDR3 spans 15 residues. The germline V gene has CDR1 SGHVS and CDR2 FNYEAQ. The CDR3 coding sequence is TGTGCCAGCGGCTTTCCGGGACAGGGACTCTACGAGCAGTACTTC. Its protein is CASGFPGQGLYEQYF.

DNA of the CDR3: TGTGCCAGCAGCCCAGGTGCAGCGGGGGATTACAATGAGCAGTTCTTC. Translated, it gives CASSPGAAGDYNEQFF. The gene calls are TRBV9 and TRBJ2-1; 8 nucleotides match TRBD2. CDR3 length: 16 residues. Germline-derived CDR1 and CDR2 are SGDLS and YYNGEE. V lost 4 bases, J lost 4 bases, and 10 bases stayed unmatched.